What follows are 10 T cell receptor beta chains derived from one specimen sequenced in a study of T cells after yellow fever vaccination. One entry per CDR3 protein, called by TCRdb with MiXCR from the 5' RACE reads. Seen here are about 340,000 distinct CDR3 sequences, approximately 3.9% observed once, and the top ten hold roughly a quarter. Material: PBMCs, obtained 5 days after the yellow fever booster vaccination. Every receptor here comes from a man aged 18-30 years who received the YFV17D yellow fever vaccine.

The rearrangement links TRBV5-6 to TRBJ1-4; a possible D gene is TRBD1 (6 bases). Trimming removed 6 bases from V and 5 bases from J, with 11 bases in between. The CDR3 spans 13 residues. CDR1 is SGHDT, CDR2 YYEEEE, per germline. The CDR3 bases are TGTGCCAGCATGGACAGATGGAATGAAAAACTGTTTTTT. Residues: CASMDRWNEKLFF.

This clonotype was seen many times. V gene TRBV7-2 combines with J gene TRBJ2-1; 11 bases agree with TRBD1. The CDR3 length is 14 residues. Trimming took 6 bases from V and 6 from J; bases not matched to a gene: 4. Looked up from germline, CDR1 is SGHTA and CDR2 is FQGNSA. CDR3 sequence reads: CASRRDRGSNEQFF. The CDR3 bases are TGTGCCAGCAGGAGGGACAGGGGGAGCAATGAGCAGTTCTTC.

The chain combines TRBV21-1 with TRBJ1-5; the table's D gene call, TRBD1, was not cross checked with the DNA. TRBV21-1 corresponds to a pseudogene. This CDR3 comprises 13 residues. The CDR3, as DNA: TGTGCCAGCAGCAATGAGGGGACTCGGCCCCAGCATTTT. This gives the protein CASSNEGTRPQHF.

This clonotype was counted ten times or more. This chain connects TRBV5-1 to TRBJ2-3, with 15 bases aligning to TRBD2. The CDR3 loop spans 15 amino acids. V trimming: 5 bases; J trimming: 4 bases; junction bases outside the gene matches: 2. Per germline, CDR1 SGHRS and CDR2 YFSETQ. Here the CDR3 DNA reads TGCGCCAGCAGTTGGACTAGCGGGGGGGCAGATACGCAGTATTTT. This codes for CASSWTSGGADTQYF.

The chain recombines TRBV30 with TRBJ1-2; D unclear. CDR3 length equals 14 residues. Germline V CDR1 and CDR2: GTSNPN, SVGIG (reference sequence). The V end lost 0 bases, the J end lost 4 bases, and 12 bases lay between the germline ends. As DNA, the CDR3 is TGTGCCTGGAGTGTTTTTCAGCCTGGCTATGGCTACACCTTC. Its protein product is CAWSVFQPGYGYTF.

In its sample, this clonotype was seen a few times. The J gene is TRBJ1-6, the V gene TRBV20-1; D uncertain. CDR1 is DFQATT, CDR2 SNEGSKA, per germline (reference sequence). The CDR3 runs to 16 residues. Trimming left V 7 bases short and J 0 bases short, with 16 bases between. CDR3 DNA sequence: TGCAGTGTTACGAGAGGCGAGAGCTCCTATAATTCACCCCTCCACTTT. Translated: CSVTRGESSYNSPLHF.

This clonotype was seen more than once but under ten times. The V gene is TRBV5-5, the J gene TRBJ2-1; TRBD1 agrees at 9 bases. CDR1 is SGHKS and CDR2 is YYEKEE in the germline V gene (reference sequence). This CDR3 has 16 residues. V was pared by 3 bases and J by 5 bases, with 9 bases of the junction left unmatched. The CDR3 coding sequence is TGTGCCAGCAGCTGGAATGACAGGGGGATCAACAATGAGCAGTTCTTC. This gives the protein CASSWNDRGINNEQFF. The whole variable domain, remainder taken from reference TRBV5-5 and TRBJ2-1, is DAGVTQSPTHLIKTRGQQVTLRCSPISGHKSVSWYQQVLGQGPQFIFQYYEKEERGRGNFPDRFSARQFPNYSSELNVNALLLGDSALYLCASSWNDRGINNEQFFGPGTRLTVL.

There are many counts of this clonotype. The chain has TRBV20-1 and TRBJ2-2; 9 positions match TRBD1. The CDR3 is made up of 15 amino acids. V gave up 5 bases and J gave up 5 bases; unmatched junction bases: 9. Germline-derived CDR1 and CDR2 are DFQATT and SNEGSKA (reference sequence). CDR3 region: CSALYRGQGTGELFF. In nucleotides, the CDR3 is TGCAGTGCTTTATACAGGGGACAGGGAACCGGGGAGCTGTTTTTT.

The table lists this clonotype with a few counts. This rearrangement joins TRBV28 to TRBJ1-1; D might be TRBD1 (5 bases). Per germline, CDR1 MDHEN and CDR2 SYDVKM. V lost 5 bases, J lost 11 bases, and 18 bases lay in between. CDR3 length: 13 amino acids. The CDR3 reads CASSPPGRDGAFF. In DNA form, the CDR3 reads TGTGCCAGCAGTCCCCCGGGACGTGATGGGGCTTTCTTT.

The CDR3 sequence: CASGGANNNEQFF. As DNA, the CDR3 is TGTGCCAGCGGGGGGGCGAATAACAATGAGCAGTTCTTC. The chain couples TRBV6-5 to TRBJ2-1; D perhaps matches TRBD2 (7 bases). The germline gives CDR1 MNHEY, CDR2 SVGAGI. Trimming took 8 bases from V and 5 from J, leaving 13 bases between them. This CDR3 has 13 residues.